This T cell receptor beta chain was profiled in a study of blood T cell repertoires in COVID-19. Study overall: From T cells, B-cell-depleted T cells, or PBMCs came the material, which was cDNA or gDNA.

The CDR3 runs to 15 residues. Trimming removed 2 bases from V and 5 bases from J, with 16 bases in between. Germline-derived CDR1 and CDR2 are SGHRS and YFSETQ. Per the authors' pipeline: Estimation of nucleated cell counts was performed using reference gene primer amplification. TCRdb's table, derived via immunoSEQ multiplex PCR, lists solely in-frame clones and lacks some. V and J calls and clone size are given by that table; D and trimming were obtained from the DNA. This repertoire shows around 47,000 clones, 80% to 90% found once; its top ten account for nearly 45%. Sequencing was carried out using peripheral blood. The TCR was taken from a human donor in a cohort sampled during active COVID-19. The chain employs TRBV5-1 and TRBJ1-1, with a tentative D call TRBD1 (5 bases). The CDR3, as DNA: TGCGCCAGCAGCTTTTTAGTCGGGGGTAGTACTGAAGCTTTCTTT. It yields the protein CASSFLVGGSTEAFF.